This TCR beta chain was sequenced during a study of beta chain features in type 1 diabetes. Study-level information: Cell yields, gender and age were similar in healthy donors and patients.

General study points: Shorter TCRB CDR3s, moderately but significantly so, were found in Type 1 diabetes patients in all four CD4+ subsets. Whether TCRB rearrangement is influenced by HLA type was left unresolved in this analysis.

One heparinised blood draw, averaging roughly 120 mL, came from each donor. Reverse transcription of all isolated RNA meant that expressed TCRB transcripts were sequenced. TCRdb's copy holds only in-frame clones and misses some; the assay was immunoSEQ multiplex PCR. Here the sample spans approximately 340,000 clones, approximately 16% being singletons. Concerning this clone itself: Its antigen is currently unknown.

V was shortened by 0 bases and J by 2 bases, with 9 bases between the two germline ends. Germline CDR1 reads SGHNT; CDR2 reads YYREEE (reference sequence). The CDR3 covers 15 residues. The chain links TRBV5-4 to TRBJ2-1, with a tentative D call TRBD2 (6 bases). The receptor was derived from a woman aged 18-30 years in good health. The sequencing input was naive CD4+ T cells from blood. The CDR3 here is CASSLVTGAYNEQFF. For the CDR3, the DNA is TGTGCCAGCAGCTTGGTTACGGGAGCCTACAATGAGCAGTTCTTC.